This T cell receptor beta chain was captured by sequencing in a study of blood T cells in healthy people across ages (dated by TCRdb to between 2015 and 2017). Background on the whole study: In model experiments, template switching captured roughly one uniquely barcoded TCR beta cDNA molecule for every two T cells. To track age-related changes in TCR beta repertoire diversity, the study relied on deep sequencing normalized with unique cDNA molecular identifiers. Donors were grouped into four age groups: young (average approximately 16 years), middle-aged (less than 40), aged (around 60) and long-lived (approximately 78). To avoid experimental bias, donors of different ages were spread randomly across the sequencing lanes. Using the same blood draw, the study looked at two additional independent replicas of 1 million unique cDNA reads for two donors, one aged 18 to 30 and the other aged 80 or older.

Receptors were amplified or captured by 5' RACE. The instrument given in TCRdb is Illumina HiSeq 2500. The second PCR ran for about 6 to 11 cycles and used a J-beta primer mix along with a sample-barcoded 5' primer. A template-switch 5' adaptor carrying 12 random nucleotides introduced a unique molecular identifier onto each TCR beta cDNA molecule. Each sample yielded at least 2.5 million CDR3-containing paired-end reads. The Mint cDNA synthesis kit, primed by a TRBC-specific oligonucleotide, was used to synthesize first-strand cDNA from all RNA. After uracil-DNA glycosylase treatment, a first 18-cycle PCR used universal primers M1SS and BC2_uni_R on all cDNA. As for how the authors treated the data: Each sample was normalized by randomly selecting 1 million high-quality reads, each carrying a distinct molecular identifier. Reads sharing molecular identifiers were discarded rather than binned into consensus sequences. MiTCR, run with a Q25 quality threshold and the strictest error-elimination algorithm, handled CDR3 identification, clonotype clustering and error correction. A nonparametric unseen species model with Euler transformation was used to estimate lower-bound total TCR beta diversity. TCRdb ran its own pipeline on the public reads, namely fastp trimming at Q25 and MiXCR clone calling, and kept in-frame beta chains. Rows are unified per CDR3 protein, each entry keeping the most common DNA and genes. The V and J calls reflect TCRdb's pipeline rather than the authors' work. Across this sample there are over 1,500,000 distinct CDR3 sequences, with around half seen only once. The ten largest make up around 2.1% of the sample.

On this clonotype itself: Its recognized antigen is unknown. Per-nucleotide qualities are absent, and no much larger clonotype sits a single base away.

V trim: 0 bases; J trim: 0 bases; unmatched bases: 7. Based on the germline V gene, the CDR1 and CDR2 sequences are SGHDN and FVKESK. Measured from the cysteine to the phenylalanine, the CDR3 is 17 residues long. The only DNA kept is the CDR3, 51 bases in frame from the first base. The donors were roughly 40 Caucasian individuals from Russia, aged roughly 6 to 90 years, who were systemically healthy. Approximately 11 milliliters of peripheral blood were drawn from each donor into EDTA-treated Vacutainer tubes. Ficoll-Paque density-gradient centrifugation was used to isolate PBMCs, with at least 6.5 million per sample. Trizol reagent was used to extract total RNA from the PBMCs, yielding at least 5 micrograms per sample. The percentages of naive CD45RAhigh/CD27high T cells were determined by flow cytometry on a PBMC aliquot from every donor. What the research found in general, with its limitations: Donor CMV infection status was unknown, potentially confounding age-related changes in expanded clonotypes. Total diversity estimates from one million sequenced T cells were considered lower bounds and underestimates. Compared with the aged group, more naive CD4+ T cells, fewer expanded clones and increased TCR diversity were shown by the long-lived group, suggesting age selection. Observed TCR beta diversity correlated strongly with the percentage of naive T cells measured by flow cytometry. As age increased, observed TCR beta diversity per million T cells dropped in a roughly linear way, and a significant reduction was already evident by age about 40. Because profiling used bulk unsorted PBMCs, naive and antigen-experienced compartments could not be compared conclusively.

Sequenced material: blood. The TCR originated in a woman aged 40 to 49 in good health. This chain is built from TRBV14 and TRBJ2-5, and TRBD2 aligns with 7 junction nucleotides. The DNA is TGTGCCAGCAGCCAAGATCGTCAGCGGGGAGACCAAGAGACCCAGTACTTC. It translates to CASSQDRQRGDQETQYF.